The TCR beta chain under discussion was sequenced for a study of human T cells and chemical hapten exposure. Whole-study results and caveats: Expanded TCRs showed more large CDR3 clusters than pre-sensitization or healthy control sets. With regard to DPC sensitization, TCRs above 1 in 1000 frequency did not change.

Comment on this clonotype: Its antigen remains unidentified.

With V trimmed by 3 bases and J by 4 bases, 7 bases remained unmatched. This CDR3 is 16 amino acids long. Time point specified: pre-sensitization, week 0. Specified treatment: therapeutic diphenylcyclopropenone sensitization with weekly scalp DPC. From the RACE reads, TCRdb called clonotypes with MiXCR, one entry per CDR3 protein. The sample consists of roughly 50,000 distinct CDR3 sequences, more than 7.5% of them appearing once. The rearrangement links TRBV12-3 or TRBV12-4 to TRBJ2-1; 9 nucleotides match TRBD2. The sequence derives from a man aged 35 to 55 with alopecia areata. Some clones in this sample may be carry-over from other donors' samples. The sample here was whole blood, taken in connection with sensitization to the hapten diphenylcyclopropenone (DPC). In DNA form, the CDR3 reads TGTGCCAGCAGTTTGATTCCGCGGGAGGGGTACAATGAGCAGTTCTTC. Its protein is CASSLIPREGYNEQFF.